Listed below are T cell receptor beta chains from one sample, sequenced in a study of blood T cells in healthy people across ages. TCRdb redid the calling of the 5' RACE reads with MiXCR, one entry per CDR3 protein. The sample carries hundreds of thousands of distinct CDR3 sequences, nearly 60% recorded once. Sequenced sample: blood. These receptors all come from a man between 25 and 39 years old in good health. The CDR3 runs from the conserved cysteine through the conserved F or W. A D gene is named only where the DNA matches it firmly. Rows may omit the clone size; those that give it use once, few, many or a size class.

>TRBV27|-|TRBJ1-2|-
TGTGCCAGCAGTTTTGGGGAATCATATGGCTACACCTTC
CASSFGESYGYTF
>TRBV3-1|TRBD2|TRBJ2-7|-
TGTGCCAGCAGCCGAGAAAGCGGGGTGGGAAGCGAGCAGTACTTC
CASSRESGVGSEQYF
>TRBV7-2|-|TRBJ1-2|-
TGTGCCAGCAGCTTATTGCCCGACAGTAATTATGGCTACACCTTC
CASSLLPDSNYGYTF
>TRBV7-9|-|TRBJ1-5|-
TGTGCCAGCAGCTTAAGGGGGATTGGCAATCAGCCCCAGCATTTT
CASSLRGIGNQPQHF
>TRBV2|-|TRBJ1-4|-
TGTGCCAGCAGTGAAATTCCGGGCTCACGGATTGAAAAACTGTTTTTT
CASSEIPGSRIEKLFF
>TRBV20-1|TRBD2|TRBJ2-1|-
TGCAGTGCCCCCGCGGGGACTAGCGGGAGCCTCTCCTACAATGAGCAGTTCTTC
CSAPAGTSGSLSYNEQFF
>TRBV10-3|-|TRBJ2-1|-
TGTGCCATCAGAGGTACAGACCACAATGAGCAGTTCTTC
CAIRGTDHNEQFF
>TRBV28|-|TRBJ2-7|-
TGTGCCAGCGAGGGGCAGTACGAGCAGTACTTC
CASEGQYEQYF
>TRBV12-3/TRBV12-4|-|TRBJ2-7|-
TGTGCCAGCAGTGACTCCCCCAAGGGGTCCTACGAGCAGTACTTC
CASSDSPKGSYEQYF
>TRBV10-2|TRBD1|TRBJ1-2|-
TGCGCCAGCAGTTATTTTGACAGGGGCTATGGCTACACCTTC
CASSYFDRGYGYTF
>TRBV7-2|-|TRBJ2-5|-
TGTGCCAGCAGCTCCTCCGGGGTGGGAGAGACCCAGTACTTC
CASSSSGVGETQYF
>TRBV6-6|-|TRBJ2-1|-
TGTGCCACCGAAGGGGCCTACAATGAGCAGTTCTTC
CATEGAYNEQFF
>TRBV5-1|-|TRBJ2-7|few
TGCGCCAGCAGCTTGGAGTCCAGCGAGTACGAGCAGTACTTC
CASSLESSEYEQYF
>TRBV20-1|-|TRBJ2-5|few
TGCAGCGCCCCGGACGCAACGGAGACCCAGTACTTC
CSAPDATETQYF
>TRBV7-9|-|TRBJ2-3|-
TGTGCCAGCAGCGCTACAGGGAAAGATACGCAGTATTTT
CASSATGKDTQYF
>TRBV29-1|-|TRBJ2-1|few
TGCAGCGTTGTGACCCGCGAATCTGCCTACAATGAGCAGTTCTTC
CSVVTRESAYNEQFF
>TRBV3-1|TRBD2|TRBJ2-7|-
TGTGCCACGTTAGCGGGAGGAGGGTACGAGCAGTACTTC
CATLAGGGYEQYF
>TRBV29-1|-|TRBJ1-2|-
TGCAGCGCCTCCCAGGGAAGAGCGAATGGCTACACCTTC
CSASQGRANGYTF
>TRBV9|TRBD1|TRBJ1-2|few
TGTGCCAGCAGCTTCGACAGGGACCATGGCTACACCTTC
CASSFDRDHGYTF
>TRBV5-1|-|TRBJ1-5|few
TGCGCCAGCAGCCCCCAGGGCCTAGGTTGGCCCCAGCATTTT
CASSPQGLGWPQHF
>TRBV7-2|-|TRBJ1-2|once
TGTGCCAGCACGTGGACGCTGGGGGGTATCAATGGCTACACCTTC
CASTWTLGGINGYTF
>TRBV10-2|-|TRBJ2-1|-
TGCGCCAGCAGTGAGTCGGTGGGGGGACCATACAATGAGCAGTTCTTC
CASSESVGGPYNEQFF
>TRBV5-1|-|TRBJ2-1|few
TGCGCCAGCTCTAACGAGGGGCCCTACAATGAGCAGTTCTTC
CASSNEGPYNEQFF
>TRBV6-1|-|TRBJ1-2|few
TGTGCCAGCAGGGACTACCGACAGGATCGTACAGACTATGGCTACACCTTC
CASRDYRQDRTDYGYTF
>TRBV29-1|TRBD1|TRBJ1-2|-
TGCAGCGTTGATCTTGGACAGGGGGCCTATGGCTACACCTTC
CSVDLGQGAYGYTF
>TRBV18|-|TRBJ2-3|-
TGTGCCAGCTCACCCCCGGTGAACCCTGGAGGGCAGTATTTT
CASSPPVNPGGQYF
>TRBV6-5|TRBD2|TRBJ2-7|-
TGTGCCAGCAGCTACGAAAGGGGAGGGAATGACGAGCAGTACTTC
CASSYERGGNDEQYF
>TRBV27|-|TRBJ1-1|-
TGTGCCAGCAGTTTCGGGGGGGGGGACACTGAAGCTTTCTTT
CASSFGGGDTEAFF
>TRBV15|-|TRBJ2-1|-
TGTGCCACCAGCAGAGTATTCTTGGGGGGCGGTGAGCAGTTCTTC
CATSRVFLGGGEQFF
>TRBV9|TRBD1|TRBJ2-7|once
TGTGCCAGCAGCGCAGGGACAGGGGATAGCTCCTACGAGCAGTACTTC
CASSAGTGDSSYEQYF
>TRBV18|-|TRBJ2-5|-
TGTGCCAGCGCTCGGGACAACCAAGAGACCCAGTACTTC
CASARDNQETQYF
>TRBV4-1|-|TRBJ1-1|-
TGCGCCAGCAGCCAAGATCCGGACGGTGACACTGAAGCTTTCTTT
CASSQDPDGDTEAFF
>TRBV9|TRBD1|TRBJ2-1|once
TGTGCCAGCACCACCGGGACAGGGCCTTACAATGAGCAGTTCTTC
CASTTGTGPYNEQFF
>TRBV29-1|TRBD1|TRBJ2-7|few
TGCAGCGTTGATGGACAGGGAATCTACGAGCAGTACTTC
CSVDGQGIYEQYF
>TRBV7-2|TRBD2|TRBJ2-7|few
TGTGCCAGCAGCTCCCACACGGCGGGACTAGCGATCGAGCAGTACTTC
CASSSHTAGLAIEQYF
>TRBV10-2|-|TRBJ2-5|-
TGCGCCAGCAGTGATTTACAGGGATCGAGGGAGACCCAGTACTTC
CASSDLQGSRETQYF
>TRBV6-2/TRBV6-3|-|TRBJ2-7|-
TGTGCCAGCAACCGGGCGGGTCAGTTCTACGAGCAGTACTTC
CASNRAGQFYEQYF
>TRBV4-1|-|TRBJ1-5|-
TGCGCCAGCAGCCTAATATACAGGGAGGGTCAGCCCCAGCATTTT
CASSLIYREGQPQHF
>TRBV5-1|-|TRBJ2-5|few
TGCGCCAGCAGCTCTGTTTCTGCTCAAGAGACCCAGTACTTC
CASSSVSAQETQYF
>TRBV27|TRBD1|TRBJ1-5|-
TGTGCCAGCAGTGCCTCGGGACAGGTCCATCAGCCCCAGCATTTT
CASSASGQVHQPQHF
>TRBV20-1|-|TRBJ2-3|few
TGCAGTGCTTCCCCGGGTGGGGGGAAGGATACGCAGTATTTT
CSASPGGGKDTQYF
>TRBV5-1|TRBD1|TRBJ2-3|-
TGCGCCAGCAGCAGCGGACAGGGAGGCACAGATACGCAGTATTTT
CASSSGQGGTDTQYF
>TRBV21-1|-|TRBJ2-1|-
TGTGCCAGCAGGGCCGGGACTAGCGGGGACAATGAGCAGTTCTTC
CASRAGTSGDNEQFF
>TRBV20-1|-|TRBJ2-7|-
TGCAGTGCTAGAGATCCAAAGCAGGGTTACGGGGGTTACGAGCAGTACTTC
CSARDPKQGYGGYEQYF
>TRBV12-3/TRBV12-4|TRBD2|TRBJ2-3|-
TGTGCCAGCAGCATAAAGCGGGGGGGAACAGATACGCAGTATTTT
CASSIKRGGTDTQYF
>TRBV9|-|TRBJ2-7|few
TGTGCCAGCAGCGTAGGAAGGACACCGGTGGGCTACGAGCAGTACTTC
CASSVGRTPVGYEQYF
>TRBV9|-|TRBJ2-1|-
TGTGCCAGCAGCGTAGCTCTATACTCCTACAATGAGCAGTTCTTC
CASSVALYSYNEQFF
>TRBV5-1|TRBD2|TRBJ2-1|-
TGCGCCAGCAGCTTAACTAGCGGGAGGGCCGGTAATGAGCAGTTCTTC
CASSLTSGRAGNEQFF
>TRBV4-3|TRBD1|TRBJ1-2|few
TGCGCCAGCAGCCAAAGGACAGGGGATGGCTACACCTTC
CASSQRTGDGYTF
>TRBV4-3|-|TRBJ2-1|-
TGCGCCAGCAGCGCCAGGGGGGACAATGAGCAGTTCTTC
CASSARGDNEQFF
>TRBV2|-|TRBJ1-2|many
TGTGCCAGCAGTGAACTAGGGGTTTTGGTTGGCTACACCTTC
CASSELGVLVGYTF
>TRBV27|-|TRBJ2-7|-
TGTGCCAGCAGTTTCTCCAACGGATACGAGCAGTACTTC
CASSFSNGYEQYF
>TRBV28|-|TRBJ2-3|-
TGTGCCAGCAGTTTAATGTCACAGCCTAGCACAGATACGCAGTATTTT
CASSLMSQPSTDTQYF